This T cell receptor beta chain came from a study of T cells in women clearing cervical HPV infection (dated by TCRdb to the late 2010s). The study in broad terms: The cases were 20 to 30 women with histologically confirmed HPV16-related CIN3 or worse, and 2 of those women had invasive cancers. The controls were some 23 women whose single incident HPV16 infection cleared within 12 months with no development of precancer or cancer. Quality controls consisted of five blinded duplicates per group, for a total of roughly 60 samples made up of roughly 50 participants and around ten replicates. Blood from cases was collected at the visit where the lesion was first found, while blood from controls was collected once the infection could no longer be detected. Because only a few women had HLA typing data, the possibility that HLA type acted as a confounder could not be ruled out. The parent cohort enrolled under 11,000 women aged 18 or older in Guanacaste, Costa Rica, in about 1992 to 1994 and followed the women for around seven years. Cases were matched to controls by age within five years and by the year the sample was collected. Median age was about 30 years in cases versus about 38 in controls, and baseline characteristics did not differ significantly. Among cases, blood sampling occurred a median of about 150 days after lesion detection, with an interquartile range of 90 to 200 days. The exploratory proof-of-principle case-control study was nested within the Guanacaste HPV Natural History Study in Costa Rica and compared TCR repertoires across cervical HPV16 outcomes. General findings and caveats noted by the study authors: Random forest classifiers combining richness and V gene abundances distinguished cases from controls with an estimated AUC of just under 0.85. The cross-sectional design could not show whether associations preceded infection or resulted from it; effector/memory subsets and HPV-specific T cells were not isolated. Because T-cell numbers per sample were unknown, differences in richness could reflect varying T-cell content rather than repertoire biology. TRBV6-7 relative abundance was lower in cases than in controls (approximately 0.11% versus 0.16%; Bonferroni P = 0.0008). Across sequencing depths, CIN3+ cases showed significantly higher TCR repertoire richness than controls, but evenness did not differ between the groups.

Every participant had a single incident cervical HPV16 infection, and women with prevalent HPV16 infections were excluded. Cervical HPV DNA was detected with MY09/MY11 PCR, and genotyping was done by dot-blot hybridization. Fifteen mL of heparinized blood were centrifuged, and the buffy coat was aliquoted, frozen at -30°C, then stored at -80°C. Genomic DNA was extracted from buffy coat specimens using QIAGEN kits. With regard to this clone: Its antigen is not yet known. The sequenced fragment ends 3 residues before the CDR3 boundary, so the rest is inferred from the germline J gene.

Compared with germline, V lacks 1 base and J lacks 3 bases; bases without a gene match: 3. There are 15 amino acids in the CDR3, from cysteine to phenylalanine inclusive. The CDR3 was read in part: 36 bases, with the frame set at base 1. CDR1 and CDR2 are drawn from the germline V gene: SGHDT, YYEEEE. TCR beta CDR3 regions were amplified by multiplex PCR from an average of roughly 1,200 ng genomic DNA per sample using the immunoSEQ assay. To correct primer bias, the assay used a complete synthetic TCR repertoire to set an amplification baseline. The amplicons were sequenced using the Illumina platform. Turning to the authors' computational methods: Sequence errors were corrected by clustering with frequency ratios and a modified nearest-neighbor algorithm, and the sequences were then analyzed in the immunoSEQ Analyzer using IMGT gene definitions. At each rarefaction depth, TCR richness and evenness were averaged over 20 rarefaction repeats, and samples with fewer sequences than the depth were excluded. Relative abundances of V, D and J genes were compared between groups using Wilcoxon rank sum tests, with FDR correction applied. For the blinded duplicates, the intraclass correlation was 90% to 97% for TCR richness and averaged around 76% across 66 gene segments. The source is immuneACCESS, and TCRdb retained only in-frame sequences with V and J called. Part of the clones is not carried over; for the studies checked, unresolved V genes explain less than half of this, and the remainder is unexplained. V, J and clone size were drawn from that table, and D and trimming were deduced from the DNA. The sample table records some 37,000 clones. Clones ranked in the top ten supply 3.5% to 4.5% of the sample.

The sequence links TRBV5-6 to TRBJ2-7, with TRBD2 matching 11 junction bases. This TCR was sampled from a woman aged 18 to 75 with a cervical HPV16 infection that either progressed to CIN3+ or cleared (not recorded which). Sequencing was done on a sample of blood buffy coat. The sequenced CDR3 bases are TGTGCCAGCAGCTTGTTAGCGGGGGGGAACTACGAG. This is translated as CASSLLAGGNYE. The complete CDR3 protein is CASSLLAGGNYEQYF.